The 20 T cell receptor beta chains given below trace back to one sample, sequenced in a study of blood T cell repertoires in COVID-19. Repertoires were generated with immunoSEQ multiplex PCR, while TCRdb's copy carries only in-frame clones and drops some. Here the sample spans 350,000 to 450,000 clones, roughly 90% being singletons. Sequences were obtained from peripheral blood. The source is a man between 35 and 55 years old with acute or convalescent COVID-19.

This clone was detected a few times. The V and J genes are TRBV11-2 and TRBJ2-7; TRBD1 is a possible D gene (5 bases). The CDR3 has 14 residues. In germline, CDR1 is SGHAT, CDR2 FQNNGV. Trimming pared 0 bases from V and 2 bases from J, leaving 8 bases between. The CDR3, as DNA: TGTGCCAGCAGCTTAGATACAGGTACCTACGAGCAGTACTTC. Translated: CASSLDTGTYEQYF.

This clone was recorded only once. The chain is built from TRBV19 and TRBJ1-2; D uncertain. There are 13 residues in the CDR3. Looked up from germline, CDR1 is LNHDA and CDR2 is SQIVND (reference sequence). Between the trimmed V and J ends, which lost 9 bases and 3 bases, there was a span of 14 bases. CDR3 protein: CASQQDGDYGYTF. The CDR3 DNA is TGTGCCAGCCAACAAGACGGGGACTATGGCTACACCTTC.

This clone came up a few times. The rearrangement uses TRBV10-3 and TRBJ1-5; TRBD1 agrees at 7 bases. V lost 2 bases and J lost 7; bases outside the gene matches: 8. This CDR3 is 15 amino acids long. The germline CDR1 and CDR2 sequences are ENHRY and SYGVKD. The CDR3 reads CAISEQGGRAQPQHF. DNA of the CDR3: TGTGCCATCAGTGAGCAAGGGGGCAGGGCGCAGCCCCAGCATTTT.

The CDR3 coding sequence is TGTGCCAGCGGGAAACAGGGTTATAGCAATCAGCCCCAGCATTTT. Amino acids: CASGKQGYSNQPQHF. The rearrangement links TRBV6-5 to TRBJ1-5, with TRBD1 as a possible D gene (6 bases). From germline, CDR1 is MNHEY and CDR2 SVGAGI. The CDR3 is 15 amino acids. The V gene lost 8 bases and the J gene lost 0 bases, with 14 bases spanning the gap.

The J gene is TRBJ1-4, the V gene TRBV6-2 or TRBV6-3; 7 bases line up with TRBD1. Germline values: CDR1 MNHEY, CDR2 SVGEGT. The CDR3 covers 14 residues. J gave up 7 bases and V 5 bases, and 7 bases lay outside the gene matches. The CDR3 here is CASSEGTASEKLFF. The CDR3 nucleotides read TGTGCCAGCAGTGAGGGGACAGCGAGTGAAAAACTGTTTTTT.

The rearrangement links TRBV2 to TRBJ2-7; TRBD2 aligns across 7 bases. Germline-derived CDR1 and CDR2 are SNHLY and FYNNEI. The length of the CDR3 is 13 residues. V lost 5 bases, J lost 7 bases, and 8 bases stayed unmatched. CDR3 DNA sequence: TGTGCCAGCAGTCGGCTAGCGGAAAATGAGCAGTACTTC. Translation: CASSRLAENEQYF.

The chain combines TRBV2 with TRBJ1-4; TRBD1 matches at 10 bases. Germline V gene sequence: CDR1 SNHLY, CDR2 FYNNEI. Unmatched junction bases numbered 4, after V lost 6 bases and J lost 3 bases. This CDR3 has 15 amino acids. CDR3: CASRTGGRANEKLFF. The CDR3 coding sequence is TGTGCCAGCAGGACAGGGGGCCGAGCTAATGAAAAACTGTTTTTT.

The V gene is TRBV5-3, the J gene TRBJ1-2; 8 bases are a match to TRBD1. TRBV5-3 is given ORF status, its function remaining uncertain. This CDR3 comprises 16 residues. V lost 0 bases to trimming and J lost 4 bases; unmatched junction nucleotides: 8. CDR3 in amino acids: CARSLAIRGLCYGYTF. CDR3 DNA: TGTGCCAGAAGCTTGGCGATCAGGGGGCTCTGCTATGGCTACACCTTC.

The J gene is TRBJ2-7, the V gene TRBV10-2, with 11 bases that match TRBD2. The germline CDR1 and CDR2 sequences are WSHSY and SAAADI. The CDR3 loop spans 15 amino acids. Trimming removed 9 bases from V and 4 bases from J; junction bases left unmatched: 11. The CDR3 DNA reads as TGCGCCAGGCCTAGAGCGGGACTAGCGGCATACGAGCAGTACTTC. Translated, it gives CARPRAGLAAYEQYF.

The rearrangement uses TRBV10-3 and TRBJ2-1, with 9 bases aligning to TRBD2. The length of the CDR3 is 14 residues. The germline V gene encodes CDR1 ENHRY and CDR2 SYGVKD. Germline trimming cut 7 bases from V and 8 bases from J; bases unmatched to any gene: 9. CDR3 sequence (DNA): TGTGCCATCAAGGTGGCGGGGGGGACTCATGAGCAGTTCTTC. This codes for CAIKVAGGTHEQFF.

Worth noting for this clone: The sample holds other DNA sequences that translate to the same CDR3. The chain employs TRBV29-1 and TRBJ2-3, with 10 positions matching TRBD1. V lost 6 bases and J lost 1; bases outside the gene matches: 1. This CDR3 region has 13 residues. Germline V gene data show CDR1 as SQVTM and CDR2 as ANQGSEA. CDR3 in DNA: TGCAGCGTAGGACAGGGGGGCACAGATACGCAGTATTTT. As protein: CSVGQGGTDTQYF.

This chain joins TRBV9 and TRBJ1-6; no definite D call. The V and J ends lost 0 bases and 10 bases respectively, with 14 bases between them. Germline V gene sequence: CDR1 SGDLS, CDR2 YYNGEE. The CDR3 runs 15 residues. The CDR3 region has the DNA TGTGCCAGCAGCGTAGTTCCGTCAGGCGACTCACCCCTCCACTTT. Encoded protein: CASSVVPSGDSPLHF.

The chain links TRBV27 to TRBJ1-6; 10 bases agree with TRBD1. Germline CDR1 reads MNHEY; CDR2 reads SMNVEV (reference sequence). V shed 4 bases and J 3 bases; nucleotides not matched to a gene: 6. This CDR3 is 17 amino acids long. CDR3 in amino acids: CASSSVTGGFYNSPLHF. The CDR3 DNA is TGTGCCAGCAGTTCCGTGACAGGGGGCTTCTATAATTCACCCCTCCACTTT.

The genes are TRBV5-6 and TRBJ2-7, with 7 positions matching TRBD1. This CDR3 has 14 amino acids. Germline V gives CDR1 SGHDT, CDR2 YYEEEE. With 4 bases clipped from V and 12 bases from J, the junction kept 16 bases outside the gene matches. The CDR3 loop is CASSATGAPHYRYF. The CDR3 nucleotides read TGTGCCAGCAGCGCTACAGGGGCCCCACATTATCGGTACTTC.

The chain employs TRBV27 and TRBJ1-2; 9 nucleotides match TRBD1. From germline, CDR1 is MNHEY and CDR2 SMNVEV (reference sequence). V lost 6 bases, J lost 4 bases, and 9 bases stayed unmatched. This CDR3 contains 15 residues. This CDR3 reads CASRTTQGAFYGYTF. CDR3 DNA sequence: TGTGCCAGCAGAACCACACAGGGGGCGTTCTATGGCTACACCTTC.

The chain joins TRBV5-1 to TRBJ2-7, with TRBD2 matching 14 bases. CDR1 and CDR2 (germline): SGHRS, YFSETQ. Trimming at V came to 4 bases and at J to 0 bases, leaving 6 bases not matched to a gene. The CDR3 runs to 17 residues. The chain's CDR3 is CASSRLAGGLSSYEQYF. The CDR3 bases are TGCGCCAGCAGCAGACTAGCGGGGGGGCTGAGCTCCTACGAGCAGTACTTC.

The J gene is TRBJ2-1, the V gene TRBV19, with 8 bases aligning to TRBD2. This CDR3 spans 16 amino acids. V lost 4 bases to trimming and J lost 5 bases; unmatched junction nucleotides: 10. Per the germline V gene, CDR1 is LNHDA and CDR2 is SQIVND (reference sequence). This CDR3 reads CASSRWREDRNNEQFF. The CDR3 DNA sequence: TGTGCCAGTAGTAGGTGGCGGGAGGATCGGAACAATGAGCAGTTCTTC.

V usage is TRBV27 and J usage is TRBJ2-2; 11 positions match TRBD2. This CDR3 contains 16 residues. Germline V gene lookup returns CDR1 MNHEY and CDR2 SMNVEV (reference sequence). Trimming took 8 bases from V and 4 from J; bases not matched to a gene: 9. CDR3 region: CASQTLGLAVTGELFF. In DNA, the CDR3 is TGTGCCAGCCAAACCTTGGGACTAGCGGTCACCGGGGAGCTGTTTTTT.

This chain's CDR3 is CASSSGTPGEQYF. The CDR3 region has the DNA TGTGCCAGCAGCTCCGGGACTCCCGGCGAGCAGTACTTC. The chain employs TRBV5-6 and TRBJ2-7, with a weak D call TRBD2 (6 bases). Trimming removed 3 bases at V and 6 bases at J, with 13 bases between. Germline V gene sequence: CDR1 SGHDT, CDR2 YYEEEE. This CDR3 is 13 amino acids long.

This chain connects TRBV7-9 to TRBJ1-3; D might be TRBD1 (5 bases). Germline V gives CDR1 SEHNR, CDR2 FQNEAQ (reference sequence). This CDR3 is 15 amino acids long. The V gene lost 5 bases and the J gene lost 0 bases, with 11 bases spanning the gap. The CDR3 region is CASSRTGISGNTIYF. The CDR3 region has the DNA TGTGCCAGCAGCCGTACAGGAATCTCTGGAAACACCATATATTTT.